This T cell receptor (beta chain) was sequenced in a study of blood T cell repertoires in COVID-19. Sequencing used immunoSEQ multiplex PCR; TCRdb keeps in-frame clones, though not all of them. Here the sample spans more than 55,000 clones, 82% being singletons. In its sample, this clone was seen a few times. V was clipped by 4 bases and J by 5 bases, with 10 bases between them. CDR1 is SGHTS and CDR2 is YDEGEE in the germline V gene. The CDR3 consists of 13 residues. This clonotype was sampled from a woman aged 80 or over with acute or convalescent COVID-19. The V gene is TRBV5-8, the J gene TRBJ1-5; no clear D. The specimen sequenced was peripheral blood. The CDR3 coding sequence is TGTGCCAGCAGCGCCTCCCGGGATCAGCCCCAGCATTTT. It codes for CASSASRDQPQHF.